This T cell receptor (beta chain) is drawn from a study of shared clonotypes between healthy human individuals. Each sorted subset replicate got 200 ng genomic DNA, roughly 30,000 genomes. Here immunoSEQ multiplex PCR was the method, and the copy in TCRdb shows in-frame clones only, minus some. The sample holds 600,000 to 750,000 clones, roughly 91% seen once. Specimen: memory CD8+ T cells from PBMCs. Regarding subset: CD45RO+ cells pooled with CCR7-negative TemRA cells. The receptor was isolated from a man aged 18 to 29 in good health. Some clones in this sample may be carry-over from other donors' samples.

The CDR3 bases are TGTGCCAGCAGTTGGGGGAATGGCTACACCTTC. Its protein product is CASSWGNGYTF. The chain uses TRBV28 and TRBJ1-2; D possibly corresponds to TRBD1 (5 bases). The CDR3 sequence is 11 residues long. Deletions cut 4 bases from V and 6 bases from J, with 6 bases between. Germline-derived CDR1 and CDR2 are MDHEN and SYDVKM.